This entry concerns a single T cell receptor beta chain. The sample originates from a study of T cells in localized non-small cell lung cancer. Germline V gene lookup returns CDR1 SEHNR and CDR2 FQNEAQ (reference sequence). There are 15 residues in the CDR3. V lost 5 bases and J 4 bases, leaving 17 bases between the germline ends. The assay was immunoSEQ multiplex PCR, and TCRdb's table has in-frame clones only and misses some. The repertoire holds approximately 83,000 clones, with approximately 91% as singletons. The specimen comprised PBMCs, sampled before any cancer treatment. The chain has TRBV7-9 and TRBJ1-2; perhaps TRBD1 as D (6 bases). The receptor was derived from a woman between 40 and 69 years old with stage II squamous cell lung carcinoma. This chain's CDR3 is CASSAQQGLVYGYTF. The CDR3 nucleotides are TGTGCCAGCAGCGCTCAACAGGGTCTTGTCTATGGCTACACCTTC.